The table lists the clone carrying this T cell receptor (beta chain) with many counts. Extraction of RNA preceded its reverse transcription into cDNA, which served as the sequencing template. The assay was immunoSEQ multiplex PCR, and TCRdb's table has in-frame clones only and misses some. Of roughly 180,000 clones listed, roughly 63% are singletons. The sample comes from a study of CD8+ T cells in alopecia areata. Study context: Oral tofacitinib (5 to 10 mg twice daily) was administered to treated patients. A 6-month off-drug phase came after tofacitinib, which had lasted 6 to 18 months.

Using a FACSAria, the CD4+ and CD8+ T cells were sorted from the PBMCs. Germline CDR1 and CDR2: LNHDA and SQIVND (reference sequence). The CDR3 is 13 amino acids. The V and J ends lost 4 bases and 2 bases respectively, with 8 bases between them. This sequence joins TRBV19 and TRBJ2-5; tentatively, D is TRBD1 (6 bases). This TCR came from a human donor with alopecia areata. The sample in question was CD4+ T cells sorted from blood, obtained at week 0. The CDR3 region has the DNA TGTGCCAGTAGTACGGGGACACAAGAGACCCAGTACTTC. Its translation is CASSTGTQETQYF.